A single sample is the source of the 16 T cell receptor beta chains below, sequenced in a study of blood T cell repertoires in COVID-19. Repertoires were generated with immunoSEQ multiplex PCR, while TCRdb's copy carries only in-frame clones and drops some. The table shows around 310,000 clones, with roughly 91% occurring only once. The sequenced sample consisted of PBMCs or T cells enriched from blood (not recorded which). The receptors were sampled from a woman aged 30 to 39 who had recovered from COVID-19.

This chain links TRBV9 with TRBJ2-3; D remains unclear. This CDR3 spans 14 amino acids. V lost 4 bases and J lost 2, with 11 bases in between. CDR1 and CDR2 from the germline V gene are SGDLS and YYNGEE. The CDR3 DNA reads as TGTGCCAGCAGCAGAGAGCGCCACACAGATACGCAGTATTTT. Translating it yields CASSRERHTDTQYF.

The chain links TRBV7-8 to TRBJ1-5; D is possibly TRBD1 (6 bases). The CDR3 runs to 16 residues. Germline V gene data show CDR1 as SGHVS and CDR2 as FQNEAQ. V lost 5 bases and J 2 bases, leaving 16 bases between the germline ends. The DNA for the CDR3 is TGTGCCAGCAGCCCCAGGGGACCTAAGGGCAATCAGCCCCAGCATTTT. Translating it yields CASSPRGPKGNQPQHF.

In DNA, the CDR3 is TGTGCCAGCGCCTCCCCGAGGACTAGCTCTAGACGTGCGGCCGGCTACAATGAGCAGTTCTTC. This gives the protein CASASPRTSSRRAAGYNEQFF. J is TRBJ2-1 and V is TRBV27, with 8 positions matching TRBD2. Germline V CDR1 and CDR2: MNHEY, SMNVEV (reference sequence). V shed 8 bases and J 3 bases; nucleotides not matched to a gene: 27. This CDR3 has 21 residues.

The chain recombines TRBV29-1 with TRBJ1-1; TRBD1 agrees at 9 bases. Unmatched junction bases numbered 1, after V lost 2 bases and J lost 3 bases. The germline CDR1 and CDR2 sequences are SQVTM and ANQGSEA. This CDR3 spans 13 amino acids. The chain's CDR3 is CSVERTGDTEAFF. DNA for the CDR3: TGCAGCGTTGAAAGGACAGGGGACACTGAAGCTTTCTTT. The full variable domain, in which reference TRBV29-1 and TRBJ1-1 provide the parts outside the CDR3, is SAVISQKPSRDICQRGTSLTIQCQVDSQVTMMFWYRQQPGQSLTLIATANQGSEATYESGFVIDKFPISRPNLTFSTLTVSNMSPEDSSIYLCSVERTGDTEAFFGQGTRLTVV.

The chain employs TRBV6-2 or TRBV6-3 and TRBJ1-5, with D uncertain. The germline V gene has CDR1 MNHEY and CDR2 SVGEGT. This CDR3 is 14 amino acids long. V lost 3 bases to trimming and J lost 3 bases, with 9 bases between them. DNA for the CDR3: TGTGCCAGCAGTTATCGAGGCCCCAATCAGCCCCAGCATTTT. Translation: CASSYRGPNQPQHF.

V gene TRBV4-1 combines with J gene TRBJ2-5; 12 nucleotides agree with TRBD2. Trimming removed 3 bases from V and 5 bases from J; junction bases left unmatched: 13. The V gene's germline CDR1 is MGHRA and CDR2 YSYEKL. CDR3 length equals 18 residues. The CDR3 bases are TGCGCCAGCAGCCATGACCTAGCGGGAGGGCCTATGAGGGAGACCCAGTACTTC. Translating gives CASSHDLAGGPMRETQYF.

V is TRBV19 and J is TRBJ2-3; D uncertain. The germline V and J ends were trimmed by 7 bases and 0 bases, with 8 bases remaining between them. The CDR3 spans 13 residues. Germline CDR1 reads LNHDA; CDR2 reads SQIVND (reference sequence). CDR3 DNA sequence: TGTGCCAGTACCCCGACTAGCACAGATACGCAGTATTTT. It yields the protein CASTPTSTDTQYF. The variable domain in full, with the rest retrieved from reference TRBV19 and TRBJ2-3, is DGGITQSPKYLFRKEGQNVTLSCEQNLNHDAMYWYRQDPGQGLRLIYYSQIVNDFQKGDIAEGYSVSREKKESFPLTVTSAQKNPTAFYLCASTPTSTDTQYFGPGTRLTVL.

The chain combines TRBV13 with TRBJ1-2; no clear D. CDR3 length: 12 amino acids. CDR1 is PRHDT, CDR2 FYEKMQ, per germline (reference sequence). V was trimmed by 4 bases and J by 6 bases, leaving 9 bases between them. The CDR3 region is CASSYEHDGYTF. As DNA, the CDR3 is TGTGCCAGCAGCTATGAACACGATGGCTACACCTTC.

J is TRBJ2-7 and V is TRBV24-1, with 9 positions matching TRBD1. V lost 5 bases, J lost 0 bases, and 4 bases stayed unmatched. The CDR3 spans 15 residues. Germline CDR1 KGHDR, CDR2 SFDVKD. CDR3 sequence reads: CATSAGQGSSYEQYF. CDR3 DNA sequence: TGTGCCACCAGTGCCGGACAGGGGTCCTCCTACGAGCAGTACTTC.

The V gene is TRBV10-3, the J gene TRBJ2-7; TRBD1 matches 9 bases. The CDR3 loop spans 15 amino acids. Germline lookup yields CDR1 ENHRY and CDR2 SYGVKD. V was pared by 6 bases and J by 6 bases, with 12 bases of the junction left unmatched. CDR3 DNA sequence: TGTGCCATCAGAGTAGGGACAGGGTATCCTCTCGAGCAGTACTTC. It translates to CAIRVGTGYPLEQYF.

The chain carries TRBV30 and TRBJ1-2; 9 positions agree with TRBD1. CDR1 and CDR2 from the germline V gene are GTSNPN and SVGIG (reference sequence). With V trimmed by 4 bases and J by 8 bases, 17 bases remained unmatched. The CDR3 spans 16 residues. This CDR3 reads CAWTFPGQGFSGGYTF. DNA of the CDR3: TGTGCCTGGACCTTTCCGGGACAGGGATTTTCGGGCGGCTACACCTTC.

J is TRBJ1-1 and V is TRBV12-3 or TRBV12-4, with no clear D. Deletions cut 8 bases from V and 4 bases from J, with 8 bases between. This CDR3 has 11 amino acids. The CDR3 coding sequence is TGTGCCAGCCTCCGAGCCACTGAAGCTTTCTTT. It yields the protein CASLRATEAFF.

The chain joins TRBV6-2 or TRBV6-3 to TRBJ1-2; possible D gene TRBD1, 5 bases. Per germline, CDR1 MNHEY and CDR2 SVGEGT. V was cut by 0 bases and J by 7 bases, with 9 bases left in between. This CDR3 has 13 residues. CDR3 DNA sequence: TGTGCCAGCAGTTACTCAGGGGTCCGTGGCTACACCTTC. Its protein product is CASSYSGVRGYTF.

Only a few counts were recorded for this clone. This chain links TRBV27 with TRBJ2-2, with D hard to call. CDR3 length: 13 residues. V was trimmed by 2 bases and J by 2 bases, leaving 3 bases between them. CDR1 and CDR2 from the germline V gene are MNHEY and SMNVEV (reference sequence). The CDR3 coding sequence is TGTGCCAGCAGTTTACTTAACACCGGGGAGCTGTTTTTT. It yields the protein CASSLLNTGELFF.

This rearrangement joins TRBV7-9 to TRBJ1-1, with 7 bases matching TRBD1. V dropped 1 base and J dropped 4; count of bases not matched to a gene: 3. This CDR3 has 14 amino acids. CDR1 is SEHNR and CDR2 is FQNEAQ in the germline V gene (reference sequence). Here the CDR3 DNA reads TGTGCCAGCAGCTTAGGGACAGGACGCACTGAAGCTTTCTTT. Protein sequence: CASSLGTGRTEAFF. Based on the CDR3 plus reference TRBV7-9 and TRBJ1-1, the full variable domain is DTGVSQNPRHKITKRGQNVTFRCDPISEHNRLYWYRQTLGQGPEFLTYFQNEAQLEKSRLLSDRFSAERPKGSFSTLEIQRTEQGDSAMYLCASSLGTGRTEAFFGQGTRLTVV.

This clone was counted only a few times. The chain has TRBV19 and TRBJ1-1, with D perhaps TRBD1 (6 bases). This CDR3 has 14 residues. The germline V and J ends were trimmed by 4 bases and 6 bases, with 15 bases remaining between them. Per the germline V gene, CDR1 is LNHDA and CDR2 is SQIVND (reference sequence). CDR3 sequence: CASSTSYRDAEAFF. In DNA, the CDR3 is TGTGCCAGTAGTACCTCCTACAGGGATGCTGAAGCTTTCTTT.